What follows are 8 T cell receptor beta chains derived from one specimen sequenced in a study of shared clonotypes between healthy human individuals. The repertoire was sequenced with immunoSEQ multiplex PCR; TCRdb's copy has only in-frame clones and lacks some. The table includes 1 million to 1.2 million clones, 60% to 85% detected once. The sequencing input was memory CD4+ T cells from PBMCs. Specified subset: CD45RA-negative fraction. The source is a man younger than 30 in good health. Some clones in this sample may be carry-over from other donors' samples.

There are a few counts of this clone. The same CDR3 is also encoded by other DNA sequences in this sample. J is TRBJ2-3 and V is TRBV5-6, with no clear D. Germline lookup yields CDR1 SGHDT and CDR2 YYEEEE. Trimming took off 1 base at V and 0 bases at J, with 3 bases between the two ends. The CDR3 length is 13 residues. CDR3 DNA: TGTGCCAGCAGCTTGCTCAGCACAGATACGCAGTATTTT. Protein: CASSLLSTDTQYF.

The chain combines TRBV6-5 with TRBJ2-5, with D unclear. V was clipped by 8 bases and J by 4 bases, with 8 bases between them. CDR1 and CDR2 (germline): MNHEY, SVGAGI. The length of the CDR3 is 11 residues. CDR3 DNA sequence: TGTGCCAGCTCGGGTGGAGAGACCCAGTACTTC. Translating it yields CASSGGETQYF.

On this clone itself: Only one base separates this from a far larger clonotype, so it likely reflects a read error. The chain carries TRBV2 and TRBJ1-5; possibly TRBD1 for D (6 bases). Trimming removed 7 bases from V and 3 bases from J, with 10 bases in between. CDR3 size: 13 residues. In germline, CDR1 is SNHLY, CDR2 FYNNEI. CDR3 nucleotides: TGTGCCAGCAACGGACAGAACAATCAGCCCCAGCATTTT. Protein sequence: CASNGQNNQPQHF.

As for this clone: This same CDR3 is encoded by further DNA sequences in the sample. CDR3 sequence: CASSLGAGSYEQYF. The CDR3 coding sequence is TGTGCCAGCAGCTTGGGGGCGGGCTCCTACGAGCAGTACTTC. The chain has TRBV5-4 and TRBJ2-7; a weak D match, TRBD2 (5 bases). The germline V gene has CDR1 SGHNT and CDR2 YYREEE (reference sequence). Trimming shortened V by 0 bases and J by 0 bases, and 7 bases separated the two germline ends. This CDR3 contains 14 residues.

Only one count was recorded for this clone. The junction differs from germline at one of its ends, possibly a read error. The chain couples TRBV5-4 to TRBJ2-5; tentative D call: TRBD2 (5 bases). The CDR3 extends over 13 amino acids. Germline CDR1 is SGHNT and CDR2 is YYREEE (reference sequence). The CDR3 loop reads CASSLTRQGTQYF. DNA for the CDR3: TGTGCCAGCAGCTTAACTAGACAAGGGACCCAGTACTTC. Full variable domain (remainder filled in from reference TRBV5-4 and TRBJ2-5): ETGVTQSPTHLIKTRGQQVTLRCSSQSGHNTVSWYQQALGQGPQFIFQYYREEENGRGNFPPRFSGLQFPNYSSELNVNALELDDSALYLCASSLTRQGTQYFGPGTRLLVL.

The V gene is TRBV15, the J gene TRBJ1-2, with D maybe TRBD1 (6 bases). Germline-derived CDR1 and CDR2 are LNHNV and YYDKDF (reference sequence). This CDR3 comprises 15 residues. Trimming removed 0 bases at V and 4 bases at J, with 12 bases between. The chain's CDR3 is CATSREAGVGYGYTF. The CDR3 DNA sequence: TGTGCCACCAGCAGAGAAGCAGGGGTGGGCTATGGCTACACCTTC.

The V call is TRBV7-9, the J call TRBJ2-6; D might be TRBD2 (5 bases). Germline-derived CDR1 and CDR2 are SEHNR and FQNEAQ (reference sequence). V lost 5 bases and J lost 0, with 11 bases in between. This CDR3 contains 16 residues. This CDR3 reads CASSPRVSSGANVLTF. Written as DNA, the CDR3 is TGTGCCAGCAGCCCGAGGGTCAGCTCTGGGGCCAACGTCCTGACTTTC.

The rearrangement joins TRBV2 to TRBJ2-5; 9 positions agree with TRBD2. J was trimmed by 4 bases and V by 4 bases; bases with no gene match: 7. Germline V lookup: CDR1 SNHLY, CDR2 FYNNEI. The CDR3 is made up of 15 amino acids. CDR3 nucleotides: TGTGCCAGCAGTGGGCATAGCGGGAGACGAGAGACCCAGTACTTC. This translates into CASSGHSGRRETQYF.